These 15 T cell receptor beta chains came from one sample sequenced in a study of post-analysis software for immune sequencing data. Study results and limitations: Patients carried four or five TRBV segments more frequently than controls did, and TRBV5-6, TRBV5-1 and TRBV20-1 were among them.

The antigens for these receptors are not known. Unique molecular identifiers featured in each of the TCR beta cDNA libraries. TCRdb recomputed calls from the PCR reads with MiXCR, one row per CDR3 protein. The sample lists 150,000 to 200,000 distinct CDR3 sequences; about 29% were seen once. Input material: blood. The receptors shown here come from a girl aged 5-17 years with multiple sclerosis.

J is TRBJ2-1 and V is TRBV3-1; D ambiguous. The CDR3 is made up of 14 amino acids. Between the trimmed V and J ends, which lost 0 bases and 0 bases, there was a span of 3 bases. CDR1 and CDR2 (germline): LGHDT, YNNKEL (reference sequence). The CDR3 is CASSQDDSYNEQFF. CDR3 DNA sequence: TGTGCCAGCAGCCAAGACGACTCCTACAATGAGCAGTTCTTC.

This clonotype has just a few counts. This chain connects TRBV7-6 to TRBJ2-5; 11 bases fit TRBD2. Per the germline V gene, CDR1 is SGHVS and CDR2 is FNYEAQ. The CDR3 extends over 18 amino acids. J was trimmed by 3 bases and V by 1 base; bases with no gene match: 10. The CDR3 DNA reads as TGTGCCAGCAGCTTAGGGGGGGGATCGGGACTAGCGGAAGAGACCCAGTACTTC. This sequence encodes CASSLGGGSGLAEETQYF.

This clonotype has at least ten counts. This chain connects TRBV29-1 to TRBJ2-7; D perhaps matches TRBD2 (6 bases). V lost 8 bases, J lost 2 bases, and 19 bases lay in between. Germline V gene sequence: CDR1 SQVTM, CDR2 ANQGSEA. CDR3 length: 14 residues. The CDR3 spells CSPCGRSVAYEQYF. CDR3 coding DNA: TGCAGCCCCTGTGGGAGGAGTGTTGCCTACGAGCAGTACTTC.

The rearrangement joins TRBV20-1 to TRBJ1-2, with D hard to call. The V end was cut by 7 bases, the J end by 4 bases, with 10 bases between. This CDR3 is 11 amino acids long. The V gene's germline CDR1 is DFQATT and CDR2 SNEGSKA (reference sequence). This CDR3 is CSVRSGYGYTF. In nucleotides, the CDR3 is TGCAGTGTTCGATCTGGCTATGGCTACACCTTC.

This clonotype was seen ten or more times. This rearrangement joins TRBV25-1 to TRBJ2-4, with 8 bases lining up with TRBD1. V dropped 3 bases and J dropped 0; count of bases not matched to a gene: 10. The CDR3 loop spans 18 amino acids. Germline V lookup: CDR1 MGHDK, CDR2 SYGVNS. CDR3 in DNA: TGTGCCAGCAGTGAGTCTCGAGGGACAGGATTAGCCAAAAACATTCAGTACTTC. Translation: CASSESRGTGLAKNIQYF. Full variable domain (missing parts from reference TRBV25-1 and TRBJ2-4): EADIYQTPRYLVIGTGKKITLECSQTMGHDKMYWYQQDPGMELHLIHYSYGVNSTEKGDLSSESTVSRIRTEHFPLTLESARPSHTSQYLCASSESRGTGLAKNIQYFGAGTRLSVL.

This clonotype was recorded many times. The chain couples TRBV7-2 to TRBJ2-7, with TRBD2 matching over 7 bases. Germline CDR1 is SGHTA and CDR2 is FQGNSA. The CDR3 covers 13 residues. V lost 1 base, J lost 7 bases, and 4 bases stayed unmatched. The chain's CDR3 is CASSLVREEEQYF. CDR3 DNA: TGTGCCAGCAGCTTAGTACGGGAGGAGGAGCAGTACTTC.

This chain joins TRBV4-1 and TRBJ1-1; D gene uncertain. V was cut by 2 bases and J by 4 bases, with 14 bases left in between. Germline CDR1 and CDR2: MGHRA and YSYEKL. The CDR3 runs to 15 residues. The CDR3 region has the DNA TGCGCCAGCAGCCAATATCCCACACCCAGCACTGAAGCTTTCTTT. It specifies CASSQYPTPSTEAFF.

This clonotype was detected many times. Written as DNA, the CDR3 is TGTGCCAGCAGCGCAGCGGGATTAAAAGGGAATGAGCAGTTCTTC. It is translated as CASSAAGLKGNEQFF. The chain couples TRBV7-8 to TRBJ2-1; 7 bases are a match to TRBD2. This CDR3 comprises 15 residues. CDR1 SGHVS and CDR2 FQNEAQ come from the germline V gene. V lost 5 bases and J lost 7; bases outside the gene matches: 11.

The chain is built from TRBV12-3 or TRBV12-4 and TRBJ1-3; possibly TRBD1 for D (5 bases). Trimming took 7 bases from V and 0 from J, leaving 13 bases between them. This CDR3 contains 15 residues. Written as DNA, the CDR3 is TGTGCCAGCACCCGCACAGGCTTCTCTGGAAACACCATATATTTT. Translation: CASTRTGFSGNTIYF.

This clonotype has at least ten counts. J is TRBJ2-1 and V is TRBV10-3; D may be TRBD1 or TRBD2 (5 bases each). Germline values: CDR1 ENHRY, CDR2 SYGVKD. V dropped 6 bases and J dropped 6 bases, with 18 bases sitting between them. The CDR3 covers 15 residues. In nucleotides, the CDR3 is TGTGCCATCAGACCGAGGGACCGCCAGCCCAATGAGCAGTTCTTC. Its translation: CAIRPRDRQPNEQFF.

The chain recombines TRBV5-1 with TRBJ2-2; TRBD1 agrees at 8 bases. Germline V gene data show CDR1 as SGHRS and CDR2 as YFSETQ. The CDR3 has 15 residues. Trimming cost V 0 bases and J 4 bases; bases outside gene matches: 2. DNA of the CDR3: TGCGCCAGCAGCTTGGGGACAGGGACCACCGGGGAGCTGTTTTTT. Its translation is CASSLGTGTTGELFF.

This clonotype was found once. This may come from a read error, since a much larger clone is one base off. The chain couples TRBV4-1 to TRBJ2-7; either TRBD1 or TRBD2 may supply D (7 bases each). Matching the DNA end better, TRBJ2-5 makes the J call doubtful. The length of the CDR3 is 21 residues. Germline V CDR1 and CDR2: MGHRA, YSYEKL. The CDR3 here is CASSRVAITRQGGGIQETQYF. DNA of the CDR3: TGCGCCAGCAGCCGAGTGGCGATAACCCGACAGGGAGGGGGGATCCAAGAGACCCAGTACTTC.

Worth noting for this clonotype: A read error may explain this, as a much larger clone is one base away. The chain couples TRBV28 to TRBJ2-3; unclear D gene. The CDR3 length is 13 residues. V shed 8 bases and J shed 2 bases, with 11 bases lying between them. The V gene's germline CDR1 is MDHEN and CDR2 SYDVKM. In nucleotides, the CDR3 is TGTGCCAGCGAGGACGTTAACACAGATACGCAGTATTTT. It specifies CASEDVNTDTQYF.

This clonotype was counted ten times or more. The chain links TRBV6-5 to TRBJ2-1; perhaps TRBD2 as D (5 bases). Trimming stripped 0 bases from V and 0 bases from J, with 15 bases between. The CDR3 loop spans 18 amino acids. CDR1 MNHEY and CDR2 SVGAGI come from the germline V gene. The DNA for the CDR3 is TGTGCCAGCAGTTACTCGACGCCGACGGGGAACTCCTACAATGAGCAGTTCTTC. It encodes CASSYSTPTGNSYNEQFF.

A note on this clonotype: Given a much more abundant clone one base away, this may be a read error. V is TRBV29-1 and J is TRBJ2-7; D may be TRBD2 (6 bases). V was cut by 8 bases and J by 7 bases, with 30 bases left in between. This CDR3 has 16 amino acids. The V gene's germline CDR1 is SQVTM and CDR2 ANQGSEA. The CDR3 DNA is TGCAGCCTCGACGGTAGGGGAGGCCCTTTTTACAATGAGCAGTACTTC. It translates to CSLDGRGGPFYNEQYF.